These 24 T cell receptor beta chains came from one sample sequenced in a study of cytomegalovirus exposure and HLA in healthy donors. Primers included in the PCR were 60 Vbeta and 13 Jbeta primers. Measured with immunoSEQ multiplex PCR; TCRdb has only the in-frame clones, and not every one. The repertoire holds approximately 110,000 clones, more than 75% seen once, with roughly 13% in the top ten. The sample taken for sequencing was PBMCs. Receptor source: a woman aged 60-75 years in good health and CMV-seropositive.

This sequence joins TRBV5-8 and TRBJ2-1; maybe TRBD1 (6 bases). CDR3 length equals 14 residues. The V end lost 2 bases, the J end lost 3 bases, and 9 bases lay between the germline ends. CDR1 is SGHTS, CDR2 YDEGEE, per germline. As DNA, the CDR3 is TGTGCCAGCAGCTTAGGACAGTTCTACAATGAGCAGTTCTTC. Its protein is CASSLGQFYNEQFF.

The chain joins TRBV27 to TRBJ1-1; TRBD1 is a possible D gene (5 bases). The CDR3 has 15 amino acids. Trimming removed 6 bases at V and 5 bases at J, with 19 bases between. Looked up from germline, CDR1 is MNHEY and CDR2 is SMNVEV (reference sequence). The CDR3 is CASSIYRNGGTEAFF. CDR3 nucleotides: TGTGCCAGCAGCATCTACAGGAACGGGGGGACTGAAGCTTTCTTT.

This chain connects TRBV9 to TRBJ2-3; 8 nucleotides match TRBD1. J was trimmed by 1 base and V by 3 bases; bases with no gene match: 7. The CDR3 spans 16 residues. CDR1 SGDLS and CDR2 YYNGEE come from the germline V gene. CDR3 sequence (DNA): TGTGCCAGCAGCGCCGGGGGCAGGGGGCGCACAGATACGCAGTATTTT. This codes for CASSAGGRGRTDTQYF.

The chain combines TRBV7-8 with TRBJ2-1; 7 bases agree with TRBD1. The CDR3 totals 13 residues. The junction had 4 bases not matched to a gene; V was cut back by 5 bases and J by 6 bases. Germline V gene sequence: CDR1 SGHVS, CDR2 FQNEAQ. Written as DNA, the CDR3 is TGTGCCAGCAGCCCGGGACAGACCAATGAGCAGTTCTTC. Its protein is CASSPGQTNEQFF.

This chain connects TRBV19 to TRBJ2-1; 9 bases line up with TRBD2. The CDR3 consists of 15 residues. Germline CDR1 reads LNHDA; CDR2 reads SQIVND (reference sequence). The V and J ends lost 1 base and 7 bases, in that order; junction bases with no gene match: 5. CDR3 nucleotide sequence: TGTGCCAGTAGTATAGTGAGCGGGGGGAAGAATGAGCAGTTCTTC. Residues: CASSIVSGGKNEQFF.

CDR3 residues: CASSVSRTDTQYF. DNA for the CDR3: TGTGCCAGCAGCGTATCCAGAACAGATACGCAGTATTTT. This chain links TRBV9 with TRBJ2-3; D not resolved. The CDR3 loop spans 13 amino acids. Trimming removed 1 base from V and 3 bases from J, with 6 bases in between. Germline V gene data show CDR1 as SGDLS and CDR2 as YYNGEE.

This chain joins TRBV18 and TRBJ2-7; 10 bases align to TRBD2. CDR1 and CDR2 (germline): KGHSH, LQKENI. The J segment lost 0 bases and the V segment lost 5 bases, leaving 1 base of the junction unmatched. The CDR3 sequence is 14 residues long. The CDR3 DNA sequence: TGTGCCAGCTCAGCTAGCGGGGGCTCCTACGAGCAGTACTTC. This sequence encodes CASSASGGSYEQYF.

The chain couples TRBV5-6 to TRBJ1-4; perhaps TRBD1 as D (6 bases). V lost 2 bases and J 3 bases, leaving 11 bases between the germline ends. CDR1 is SGHDT, CDR2 YYEEEE, per germline. The CDR3 extends over 15 amino acids. The CDR3 DNA sequence: TGTGCCAGCAGCTTCAAGTCAGGGGCTAATGAAAAACTGTTTTTT. Translating it yields CASSFKSGANEKLFF. Complete variable domain (other parts from reference TRBV5-6 and TRBJ1-4): DAGVTQSPTHLIKTRGQQVTLRCSPKSGHDTVSWYQQALGQGPQFIFQYYEEEERQRGNFPDRFSGHQFPNYSSELNVNALLLGDSALYLCASSFKSGANEKLFFGSGTQLSVL.

This clone was seen only a few times. The chain couples TRBV5-4 to TRBJ2-7; 7 bases are a match to TRBD2. Germline V CDR1 and CDR2: SGHNT, YYREEE (reference sequence). This CDR3 spans 15 amino acids. Trimming took 4 bases from V and 9 from J; bases not matched to a gene: 16. The CDR3 is CASSPGTTRSVGQYF. The CDR3 DNA reads TGTGCCAGCAGCCCCGGGACTACCCGATCGGTAGGGCAGTACTTC.

This clone has a handful of counts. The rearrangement joins TRBV15 to TRBJ1-1; 8 nucleotides align to TRBD1. Trimming removed 5 bases from V and 7 bases from J; junction bases left unmatched: 18. This CDR3 region has 17 residues. Germline loops: CDR1 LNHNV, CDR2 YYDKDF (reference sequence). CDR3 protein: CATSPTLGQVRPGEAFF. CDR3 DNA sequence: TGTGCCACCAGCCCAACCTTGGGACAGGTTAGACCTGGTGAAGCTTTCTTT.

V and J are TRBV7-9 and TRBJ2-5; 7 bases are a match to TRBD1. With 2 bases clipped from V and 1 base from J, the junction kept 10 bases outside the gene matches. The germline V gene encodes CDR1 SEHNR and CDR2 FQNEAQ (reference sequence). CDR3 length: 17 amino acids. CDR3 in DNA: TGTGCCAGCAGCTTATACCCCGACAGGGATTTCCAAGAGACCCAGTACTTC. It specifies CASSLYPDRDFQETQYF.

The rearrangement uses TRBV5-8 and TRBJ1-4, with D perhaps matching TRBD1 (6 bases). The CDR3 contains 15 residues. Per the germline V gene, CDR1 is SGHTS and CDR2 is YDEGEE. V was pared by 4 bases and J by 5 bases, with 15 bases between. The CDR3 spells CASSTQDSFNEKLFF. The CDR3 bases are TGTGCCAGCAGCACCCAGGACAGCTTCAATGAAAAACTGTTTTTT.

The CDR3 DNA reads TGTGCCAGCAGTCCACCCCATGGAGGGCGGCCTTCACCCCTCCACTTT. It specifies CASSPPHGGRPSPLHF. This rearrangement joins TRBV28 to TRBJ1-6; D uncertain. Per germline, CDR1 MDHEN and CDR2 SYDVKM. The V gene lost 5 bases and the J gene lost 9 bases, with 20 bases spanning the gap. This CDR3 has 16 residues.

The CDR3 DNA reads TGTGCCAGCAGCGTAGGCGAGGGAGCGGGAGTATCGGCCGGGGAGCTGTTTTTT. Residues: CASSVGEGAGVSAGELFF. The chain has TRBV9 and TRBJ2-2; TRBD2 matches at 8 bases. Unmatched junction bases numbered 13, after V lost 0 bases and J lost 6 bases. CDR3 length: 18 amino acids. Looked up from germline, CDR1 is SGDLS and CDR2 is YYNGEE.

This clone was detected once. This same CDR3 is encoded by further DNA sequences in the sample. V is TRBV7-6 and J is TRBJ1-4; TRBD1 matches at 7 bases. The CDR3 loop spans 17 amino acids. V shed 5 bases, J shed 0 bases, and the junction held 9 bases outside the gene matches. Germline V gene sequence: CDR1 SGHVS, CDR2 FNYEAQ. The CDR3 DNA follows: TGTGCCAGCAGCGCGCGACAGGGACCACCAACTAATGAAAAACTGTTTTTT. This encodes CASSARQGPPTNEKLFF.

V usage is TRBV5-6 and J usage is TRBJ1-6; D is unclear. The V and J ends lost 2 bases and 7 bases respectively, with 13 bases between them. Germline-derived CDR1 and CDR2 are SGHDT and YYEEEE. This CDR3 contains 15 residues. The CDR3 loop is CASSFSRRTNSPLHF. CDR3 in DNA: TGTGCCAGCAGCTTTAGCCGCAGAACCAATTCACCCCTCCACTTT.

The J gene is TRBJ2-1, the V gene TRBV5-6; 7 bases line up with TRBD1. Germline V lookup: CDR1 SGHDT, CDR2 YYEEEE. V lost 2 bases to trimming and J lost 6 bases; unmatched junction nucleotides: 5. CDR3 length: 14 residues. The CDR3 here is CASSFQGVPNEQFF. The CDR3 DNA sequence: TGTGCCAGCAGCTTCCAGGGGGTTCCCAATGAGCAGTTCTTC. Based on the CDR3 plus reference TRBV5-6 and TRBJ2-1, the full variable domain is DAGVTQSPTHLIKTRGQQVTLRCSPKSGHDTVSWYQQALGQGPQFIFQYYEEEERQRGNFPDRFSGHQFPNYSSELNVNALLLGDSALYLCASSFQGVPNEQFFGPGTRLTVL.

The chain employs TRBV4-2 and TRBJ2-7, with D unresolved. Trimming stripped 0 bases from V and 2 bases from J, with 5 bases between. CDR1 and CDR2 from the germline V gene are LGHNA and YNFKEQ. The CDR3 loop spans 13 amino acids. The CDR3 reads CASSQDYAYEQYF. CDR3 bases: TGTGCCAGCAGCCAAGACTACGCCTACGAGCAGTACTTC.

This chain joins TRBV19 and TRBJ2-1, with 12 bases fitting TRBD2. The germline V gene encodes CDR1 LNHDA and CDR2 SQIVND (reference sequence). The J segment lost 10 bases and the V segment lost 8 bases, leaving 12 bases of the junction unmatched. CDR3 length: 15 residues. CDR3 sequence (DNA): TGTGCCAGTTCGCAGGGGACTAGCGGGCCAATGGAGCAGTTCTTC. It yields the protein CASSQGTSGPMEQFF.

The rearrangement joins TRBV11-2 to TRBJ1-2; TRBD1 aligns across 7 bases. Trimming removed 3 bases from V and 8 bases from J; junction bases left unmatched: 9. CDR3 size: 14 residues. From germline, CDR1 is SGHAT and CDR2 FQNNGV. Here the CDR3 reads CASSFTDRVVGYTF. The CDR3 bases are TGTGCCAGCAGCTTTACCGACAGGGTCGTCGGCTACACCTTC.

The CDR3 region has the DNA TGCGCCAGCAGCCAAGTAGAGGGTTCGTCCGCTCGTGGCTACACCTTC. Translation gives CASSQVEGSSARGYTF. This chain connects TRBV4-3 to TRBJ1-2; D is undetermined. With 1 base removed from V and 7 bases from J, the gap between germline ends came to 19 bases. CDR3 length: 16 residues. Per germline, CDR1 LGHNA and CDR2 YSLEER.

The rearrangement joins TRBV2 to TRBJ2-3, with 12 bases matching TRBD2. Germline V gene lookup returns CDR1 SNHLY and CDR2 FYNNEI. V gave up 6 bases and J gave up 2 bases; unmatched junction bases: 6. The CDR3 totals 16 residues. CDR3 DNA sequence: TGTGCCAGCAGCGCAGGACTAGCGGGGATCACAGATACGCAGTATTTT. Protein product: CASSAGLAGITDTQYF.

This sequence joins TRBV4-3 and TRBJ1-1; D is unresolved. The CDR3 totals 15 residues. V lost 1 base to trimming and J lost 4 bases, with 13 bases between them. The germline gives CDR1 LGHNA, CDR2 YSLEER. CDR3 DNA sequence: TGCGCCAGCAGCCAAGTTTTGGGGAGCGCCACTGAAGCTTTCTTT. Residues: CASSQVLGSATEAFF.

V and J are TRBV15 and TRBJ2-7, with TRBD1 matching 8 bases. This CDR3 contains 14 residues. J was trimmed by 0 bases and V by 5 bases; bases with no gene match: 3. The germline V gene encodes CDR1 LNHNV and CDR2 YYDKDF (reference sequence). The CDR3 coding sequence is TGTGCCACCAGCGGACAGGGAAGCTCCTACGAGCAGTACTTC. Residues: CATSGQGSSYEQYF.